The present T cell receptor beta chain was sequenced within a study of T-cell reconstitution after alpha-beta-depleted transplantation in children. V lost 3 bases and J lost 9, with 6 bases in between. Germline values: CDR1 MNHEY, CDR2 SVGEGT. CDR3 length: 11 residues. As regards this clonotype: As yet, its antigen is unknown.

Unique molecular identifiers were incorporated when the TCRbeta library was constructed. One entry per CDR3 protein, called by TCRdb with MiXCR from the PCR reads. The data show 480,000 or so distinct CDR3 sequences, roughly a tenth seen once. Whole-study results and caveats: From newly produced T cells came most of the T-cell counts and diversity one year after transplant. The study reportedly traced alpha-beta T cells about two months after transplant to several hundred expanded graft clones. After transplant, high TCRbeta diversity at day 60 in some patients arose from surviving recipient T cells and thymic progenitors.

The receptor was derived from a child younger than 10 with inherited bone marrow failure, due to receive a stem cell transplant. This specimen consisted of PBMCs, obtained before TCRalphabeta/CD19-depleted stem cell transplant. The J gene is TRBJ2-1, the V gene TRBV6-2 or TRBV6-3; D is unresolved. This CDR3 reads CASSYGPEQFF. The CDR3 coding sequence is TGTGCCAGCAGTTATGGTCCTGAGCAGTTCTTC.